This entry features one T cell receptor (beta chain) sequence. These data come from a study of control samples from healthy donors and cancer patients. Clones were read by immunoSEQ multiplex PCR, and TCRdb kept only the in-frame ones, dropping some. The sample has 90,000 to 110,000 clones; roughly 91% are singletons. Germline V lookup: CDR1 LGHNT, CDR2 FRNRAP. J lost 3 bases, V lost 3 bases, and 14 bases had no gene match. CDR3 length equals 19 residues. Sequencing was done on a sample of blood. The origin of this receptor is a woman between 45 and 65 years old in good health. The gene calls are TRBV12-5 and TRBJ1-2; 12 positions agree with TRBD1. For the CDR3, the DNA is TGTGCTAGTGGTTTCATACCGGGACAGGGGGCGTCGTTCGACTATGGCTACACCTTC. This sequence encodes CASGFIPGQGASFDYGYTF.